This TCR beta chain was captured by sequencing in a study of cytomegalovirus exposure and HLA in healthy donors. Study-wide background: From HLA-typed donors, an early data release held tens of millions of unique TCRs. Broader study findings: In all likelihood, a cluster of highly shared sequence variants was a sequencing artifact. A classifier reportedly called cytomegalovirus status with high sensitivity and specificity. Later genetic work tied a missense DCLRE1C variant to beta-chain V and J trimming.

The PCR had 60 Vbeta and 13 Jbeta primers. Method: immunoSEQ multiplex PCR; TCRdb's copy keeps in-frame clones and lacks some. The sample has about 140,000 clones. A remark on this clone: Its antigen is as yet unknown.

Per the germline V gene, CDR1 is SGHNT and CDR2 is YENEEA. CDR3 size: 15 residues. J lost 7 bases, V lost 5 bases, and 11 bases had no gene match. This receptor was taken from a young woman in good health and CMV-seronegative. The sequenced sample consisted of PBMCs. This chain links TRBV11-3 with TRBJ2-1; 7 positions agree with TRBD1. CDR3 sequence reads: CASSALGGVSNEQFF. The CDR3 coding sequence is TGTGCCAGCAGCGCACTAGGGGGCGTCTCTAATGAGCAGTTCTTC.